Below are 22 T cell receptor beta chains sequenced from a single sample in a study of shared clonotypes between healthy human individuals. Sequenced by immunoSEQ multiplex PCR; TCRdb stores in-frame clones only, minus some. The sample records roughly 700,000 clones, approximately 79% being singletons. What was sequenced was memory CD4+ T cells sorted from blood. Subset noted: CD45RA-negative fraction. The receptor source for this set is a woman under 40 in good health.

V is TRBV28 and J is TRBJ2-1; TRBD2 agrees at 8 bases. V gave up 3 bases and J gave up 9 bases; unmatched junction bases: 10. The germline CDR1 and CDR2 sequences are MDHEN and SYDVKM. The CDR3 spans 15 residues. DNA for the CDR3: TGTGCCAGCAGTTTTCGGGGGGGTAGGCACGCTGAGCAGTTCTTC. This encodes CASSFRGGRHAEQFF.

With regard to this clone: Distinct nucleotide sequences in the sample also encode this CDR3. The chain joins TRBV28 to TRBJ1-2; D gene unclear. Germline lookup yields CDR1 MDHEN and CDR2 SYDVKM. The V end was cut by 2 bases, the J end by 5 bases, with 6 bases between. The CDR3 consists of 12 residues. CDR3 coding DNA: TGTGCCAGCAGTTTAGGGGTTTATGGCTACACCTTC. Translated: CASSLGVYGYTF.

The sample holds many counts of this clone. The chain has TRBV25-1 and TRBJ2-1; no definite D call. The CDR3 loop spans 11 amino acids. Germline V gives CDR1 MGHDK, CDR2 SYGVNS. The germline V and J ends were trimmed by 5 bases and 8 bases, with 7 bases remaining between them. CDR3 sequence reads: CASSTRYEQFF. As DNA, the CDR3 is TGTGCCAGCAGTACCCGGTATGAGCAGTTCTTC. Supplemented by reference TRBV25-1 and TRBJ2-1, the full variable domain reads EADIYQTPRYLVIGTGKKITLECSQTMGHDKMYWYQQDPGMELHLIHYSYGVNSTEKGDLSSESTVSRIRTEHFPLTLESARPSHTSQYLCASSTRYEQFFGPGTRLTVL.

The V call is TRBV7-6, the J call TRBJ2-6, with D possibly being TRBD1 (5 bases). V was clipped by 8 bases and J by 3 bases, with 11 bases between them. CDR3 length: 14 amino acids. Germline values: CDR1 SGHVS, CDR2 FNYEAQ. The CDR3: CASGIRDGANVLTF. Here the CDR3 DNA reads TGTGCCAGCGGCATCAGGGATGGGGCCAACGTCCTGACTTTC.

This clone is a singleton in its sample. The rearrangement joins TRBV6-1 to TRBJ2-7; D is perhaps TRBD1 or TRBD2 (5 bases each). V gave up 4 bases and J gave up 0 bases, with 13 bases separating them. Germline V gene lookup returns CDR1 MNHNS and CDR2 SASEGT. The CDR3 is 15 amino acids. The CDR3 DNA follows: TGTGCCAGCAGTGGGCTAGCTGGGGGCTCCTACGAGCAGTACTTC. Residues: CASSGLAGGSYEQYF.

This clone has just one count. The rearrangement joins TRBV29-1 to TRBJ1-1; 9 bases align to TRBD1. CDR1 and CDR2 from the germline V gene are SQVTM and ANQGSEA. With V trimmed by 1 base and J by 4 bases, 7 bases remained unmatched. The CDR3 length is 15 residues. CDR3 sequence reads: CSVEGTGEGSTEAFF. In DNA, the CDR3 is TGCAGCGTTGAAGGGACAGGGGAAGGGTCCACTGAAGCTTTCTTT.

The chain combines TRBV25-1 with TRBJ2-7; TRBD2 matches 11 bases. V lost 4 bases, J lost 5 bases, and 4 bases stayed unmatched. This CDR3 has 14 residues. The germline gives CDR1 MGHDK, CDR2 SYGVNS. The CDR3 bases are TGTGCCAGCAGTGTAGCGGGAGGGCCTAACGAGCAGTACTTC. Translation: CASSVAGGPNEQYF.

The chain employs TRBV7-9 and TRBJ2-2; D remains ambiguous. Trimming shortened V by 1 base and J by 7 bases, and 10 bases separated the two germline ends. The CDR3 covers 14 residues. Germline V lookup: CDR1 SEHNR, CDR2 FQNEAQ (reference sequence). CDR3 region: CASSLGQVGGELFF. The CDR3 DNA sequence: TGTGCCAGCAGCTTAGGTCAGGTTGGCGGGGAGCTGTTTTTT.

The gene calls are TRBV29-1 and TRBJ1-2, with TRBD1 matching over 9 bases. Trimming at V came to 4 bases and at J to 6 bases, leaving 6 bases not matched to a gene. Germline values: CDR1 SQVTM, CDR2 ANQGSEA. The CDR3 runs to 13 residues. The CDR3 DNA reads as TGCAGCGTTGTCGGGACAGGGTTCGATGGCTACACCTTC. Protein product: CSVVGTGFDGYTF.

V is TRBV7-6 and J is TRBJ2-7; D gene ambiguous. Trimming took off 1 base at V and 6 bases at J, with 13 bases between the two ends. Looked up from germline, CDR1 is SGHVS and CDR2 is FNYEAQ. There are 14 residues in the CDR3. This CDR3 reads CASSLDLSATEQYF. In nucleotides, the CDR3 is TGTGCCAGCAGCTTAGACCTCTCAGCCACCGAGCAGTACTTC.

This clone was counted between two and nine times. The chain joins TRBV6-1 to TRBJ1-2; D ambiguous. The CDR3 has 14 residues. With 7 bases removed from V and 3 bases from J, the gap between germline ends came to 15 bases. Germline-derived CDR1 and CDR2 are MNHNS and SASEGT. The CDR3 region is CASKVRLYDYGYTF. The CDR3 DNA reads TGTGCCAGCAAAGTCAGGCTTTACGACTATGGCTACACCTTC.

The chain joins TRBV9 to TRBJ2-7, with 11 bases aligning to TRBD2. The CDR3 is 15 amino acids. The germline CDR1 and CDR2 sequences are SGDLS and YYNGEE. After removal of 4 bases from V and 7 bases from J, the junction contained 10 bases not matched to a gene. The CDR3 region is CASSPQLAGVKEQYF. In DNA, the CDR3 is TGTGCCAGCAGCCCCCAACTAGCGGGAGTAAAGGAGCAGTACTTC.

The gene calls are TRBV19 and TRBJ2-7, with D tentatively TRBD1 (6 bases). The CDR3 runs 15 residues. The germline V gene has CDR1 LNHDA and CDR2 SQIVND (reference sequence). Trimming took 1 base from V and 2 from J, leaving 12 bases between them. CDR3 DNA sequence: TGTGCCAGTAGTATAGGAGGACAGTTCACCTACGAGCAGTACTTC. Its translation is CASSIGGQFTYEQYF.

For the CDR3, the DNA is TGTGCCAGCAGTGATTCGGGAGTCAAAAATGAGCAGTTCTTC. Translation: CASSDSGVKNEQFF. The rearrangement links TRBV25-1 to TRBJ2-1; D is possibly TRBD2 (6 bases). This CDR3 is 14 amino acids long. Germline CDR1 is MGHDK and CDR2 is SYGVNS. Trimming took 3 bases from V and 7 from J, leaving 13 bases between them. Based on the CDR3 plus reference TRBV25-1 and TRBJ2-1, the full variable domain is EADIYQTPRYLVIGTGKKITLECSQTMGHDKMYWYQQDPGMELHLIHYSYGVNSTEKGDLSSESTVSRIRTEHFPLTLESARPSHTSQYLCASSDSGVKNEQFFGPGTRLTVL.

This rearrangement joins TRBV18 to TRBJ2-3; 7 bases fit TRBD2. Germline-derived CDR1 and CDR2 are KGHSH and LQKENI. The CDR3 is 16 amino acids. V shed 3 bases, J shed 5 bases, and the junction held 11 bases outside the gene matches. CDR3 DNA: TGTGCCAGCTCACCGAAGCGGGACCGGGGGAGAGATACGCAGTATTTT. Protein: CASSPKRDRGRDTQYF.

This clone was recorded a few times. The chain joins TRBV30 to TRBJ2-7, with 7 positions matching TRBD1. CDR1 and CDR2 (germline): GTSNPN, SVGIG (reference sequence). The V and J ends lost 5 bases and 1 base, in that order; junction bases with no gene match: 5. This CDR3 contains 13 residues. DNA for the CDR3: TGTGCCTGGCGACAGGGTATATCCTACGAGCAGTACTTC. Protein: CAWRQGISYEQYF.

The chain carries TRBV29-1 and TRBJ2-5; D is uncertain. The J call may be incorrect, as the DNA end agrees better with TRBJ2-7. In germline, CDR1 is SQVTM, CDR2 ANQGSEA. This CDR3 is 13 amino acids long. The CDR3 loop is CSVETSSLYEQYF. Written as DNA, the CDR3 is TGCAGCGTTGAAACTTCCTCCCTTTACGAGCAGTACTTC.

In its sample, this clone was seen a few times. This CDR3 is CASSRAGRSEAFF. The CDR3 DNA is TGCGCCAGCAGTCGGGCGGGCCGGTCTGAAGCTTTCTTT. The gene calls are TRBV10-1 and TRBJ1-1, with D uncertain. V dropped 5 bases and J dropped 6 bases, with 13 bases sitting between them. Germline assignment: CDR1 WNHNN and CDR2 SYGVQD (reference sequence). The length of the CDR3 is 13 residues.

The rearrangement links TRBV10-2 to TRBJ1-1, with 8 bases that match TRBD1. This CDR3 region has 14 residues. The germline gives CDR1 WSHSY, CDR2 SAAADI. With 7 bases clipped from V and 6 bases from J, the junction kept 10 bases outside the gene matches. The CDR3 loop reads CASKTDRVFAEAFF. The CDR3 DNA sequence: TGCGCCAGCAAGACGGACAGGGTTTTCGCTGAAGCTTTCTTT.

CDR3 nucleotide sequence: TGCGCCAGCAGCCGGACAGGGGGTTCGGGGACTGAAGCTTTCTTT. It yields the protein CASSRTGGSGTEAFF. This chain uses TRBV5-1 with TRBJ1-1; 10 bases are shared with TRBD1. The CDR3 contains 15 residues. The germline V gene encodes CDR1 SGHRS and CDR2 YFSETQ. J was trimmed by 5 bases and V by 4 bases; bases with no gene match: 8. Looking up the rest from reference TRBV5-1 and TRBJ1-1 gives the full variable domain: KAGVTQTPRYLIKTRGQQVTLSCSPISGHRSVSWYQQTPGQGLQFLFEYFSETQRNKGNFPGRFSGRQFSNSRSEMNVSTLELGDSALYLCASSRTGGSGTEAFFGQGTRLTVV.

This sequence joins TRBV5-1 and TRBJ2-2; TRBD2 matches 10 bases. Germline V gene lookup returns CDR1 SGHRS and CDR2 YFSETQ. The CDR3 spans 15 residues. The V and J ends lost 4 bases and 5 bases, in that order; junction bases with no gene match: 5. Here the CDR3 reads CASSPGLAETGELFF. CDR3 bases: TGCGCCAGCAGCCCAGGACTAGCGGAGACCGGGGAGCTGTTTTTT.

This chain connects TRBV2 to TRBJ1-3; D is ambiguous. The V end was cut by 5 bases, the J end by 4 bases, with 9 bases between. The CDR3 consists of 13 residues. Germline loops: CDR1 SNHLY, CDR2 FYNNEI. The CDR3 here is CASSPWSGNTIYF. DNA for the CDR3: TGTGCCAGCAGTCCCTGGTCGGGAAACACCATATATTTT.